These T cell receptor beta chains were read from a single sample in a study of T cells in Graves' hyperthyroidism and ophthalmopathy. TCRdb processed the multiplex PCR reads anew with MiXCR; each CDR3 protein has one entry. This sample has hundreds of thousands of distinct CDR3 sequences, with roughly 15% found just once. The sample comprised blood. The receptors originated from a woman aged 18 to 35 with Graves' hyperthyroidism. CDR3s include the opening cysteine and the closing phenylalanine or tryptophan. The D gene is left open where the match is weak. Size is stated for part of the rows, as once, few or many counts, or as a class when the clone is expanded.

clone_size	d_call	v_call	j_call	cdr3_nt	cdr3_aa
many	-	TRBV7-2	TRBJ2-3	TGTGCCAGCAGCTTAGTGGTTGGGGCCCTTAGCACAGATACGCAGTATTTT	CASSLVVGALSTDTQYF
many	-	TRBV11-2	TRBJ2-2	TGTGCCAGCAGCCCCTCAGGGATTGGCGGGGAGCTGTTTTTT	CASSPSGIGGELFF
-	TRBD2	TRBV20-1	TRBJ2-1	TGCAGTGCTAAGACGGAGCGGGAGGTCGAGCAGTTCTTC	CSAKTEREVEQFF
few	TRBD2	TRBV7-9	TRBJ2-2	TGTGCCAGCAGCTCCTCAAGGACTAGCACTAACACCGGGGAGCTGTTTTTT	CASSSSRTSTNTGELFF
few	-	TRBV20-1	TRBJ2-1	TGCAGTGCTGCGCCCGTGGGGCGGTCCTCCTACAATGAGCAGTTCTTC	CSAAPVGRSSYNEQFF
-	TRBD2	TRBV11-2	TRBJ2-7	TGTGCCAGCAGCCATCTCACCTGGACTAGCGGGAGATCTCCCTACGAGCAGTACTTC	CASSHLTWTSGRSPYEQYF
few	-	TRBV27	TRBJ1-6	TGTGCCAGCAGTTTCAGGGGCGGTGGTTCACCCCTCCACTTT	CASSFRGGGSPLHF
-	-	TRBV19	TRBJ1-5	TGTGCCAGTAGTATATGGCGGGAAAAGAGGGGGCCCCAGCATTTT	CASSIWREKRGPQHF
many	TRBD2	TRBV13	TRBJ2-3	TGTGCCAGCAGCCTCCGACTAGCGGGAGCGACAGATACGCAGTATTTT	CASSLRLAGATDTQYF
-	-	TRBV4-3	TRBJ1-2	TGCGCCAGCAGCCAGGCCGGGACTCCGGGTTATGGCTACACCTTC	CASSQAGTPGYGYTF
many	-	TRBV3-1	TRBJ2-1	TGTGCCAGCAGCCAAGAACGGCTTGTCCCCTACAATGAGCAGTTCTTC	CASSQERLVPYNEQFF
many	-	TRBV19	TRBJ1-5	TGTGCCAGTAGTATATCGCCAGGTTCCTATAGCAATCAGCCCCAGCATTTT	CASSISPGSYSNQPQHF
many	-	TRBV27	TRBJ2-1	TGTGCCAGCAGCCTTTGGCTCCCCGGATTGAACAATGAGCAGTTCTTC	CASSLWLPGLNNEQFF
-	-	TRBV19	TRBJ2-3	TGTGCCAGTAGTATATCATGGGGTTCTAGCACAGATACGCAGTATTTT	CASSISWGSSTDTQYF
few	-	TRBV12-3/TRBV12-4	TRBJ2-7	TGTGCCAGCAGTCGCGTGGGCGGGCAGTACTTC	CASSRVGGQYF
-	TRBD2	TRBV25-1	TRBJ2-1	TGTGCCAGCAATCAGCGGGGGGGGAGGAATGAGCAGTTCTTC	CASNQRGGRNEQFF
-	TRBD2	TRBV5-1	TRBJ2-3	TGCGCCAGCAGCTTGGTGGGTGCGGGAGGAGGCACAGATACGCAGTATTTT	CASSLVGAGGGTDTQYF
-	-	TRBV5-1	TRBJ1-2	TGCGCCAGCAGCTTGGCCCTGGGTGGGTACTATGGCTACACCTTC	CASSLALGGYYGYTF
many	-	TRBV7-2	TRBJ2-7	TGTGCCAGCAGCTTAGCCCGGGGGAGGAAGGGCTCCTACGAGCAGTACTTC	CASSLARGRKGSYEQYF
many	-	TRBV7-9	TRBJ2-7	TGTGCCAGCAGCCTAGCACTCCCCGCTCCCTACGAGCAGTACTTC	CASSLALPAPYEQYF
many	-	TRBV2	TRBJ1-1	TGTGCCAGCAGGAGGGTGGGGCGAGGAGCTTTCTTT	CASRRVGRGAFF
many	-	TRBV6-1	TRBJ1-1	TGTGCCAGCAGTGAAGACAGGGTGAACACTGAAGCTTTCTTT	CASSEDRVNTEAFF
-	-	TRBV4-1	TRBJ2-7	TGCGCCAGCAGCCAAGAGAGTCACCACGAGCAGTACTTC	CASSQESHHEQYF
many	TRBD2	TRBV30	TRBJ2-3	TGTGCCTCCCGCCTAGCGGGAAGCACAGATACGCAGTATTTT	CASRLAGSTDTQYF
few	-	TRBV6-1	TRBJ2-1	TGTGCCAGCAGCGACCCTCTAGGAAGCGATTACAATGAGCAGTTCTTC	CASSDPLGSDYNEQFF
many	-	TRBV11-2	TRBJ2-1	TGTGCCAGCAGCTTAGGGGCCGTCCATGAGCAGTTCTTC	CASSLGAVHEQFF
-	TRBD1	TRBV12-3/TRBV12-4	TRBJ1-2	TGTGCCAGCAGCCGCGGACAGGGGGCAGCGAGTGGCTACACCTTC	CASSRGQGAASGYTF
-	-	TRBV5-1	TRBJ2-7	TGCGCCAGCAGCTTGCACGGATACGAGCAGTACTTC	CASSLHGYEQYF
many	TRBD1	TRBV12-3/TRBV12-4	TRBJ2-5	TGTGCCAGCAGTCGACAGGGCCAAGAGACCCAGTACTTC	CASSRQGQETQYF
many	TRBD2	TRBV6-6	TRBJ2-3	TGTGCCAGCAGTTACCCTCTAGCGGTCCCGTCGACAGATACGCAGTATTTT	CASSYPLAVPSTDTQYF
many	-	TRBV2	TRBJ1-1	TGTGCCAGCAGCCAAGGGTTTTTGAACACTGAAGCTTTCTTT	CASSQGFLNTEAFF
few	-	TRBV7-2	TRBJ1-5	TGTGCCAGCAGCTTACGCAGGGGTTACGGCAATCAGCCCCAGCATTTT	CASSLRRGYGNQPQHF
-	-	TRBV9	TRBJ1-2	TGTGCCAGCAGCGTAGTAGGGGTGGATGGCTACACCTTC	CASSVVGVDGYTF
few	-	TRBV20-1	TRBJ2-2	TGCAGTGCTAGAGATCGGGGCAGGGAGGACACCGGGGAGCTGTTTTTT	CSARDRGREDTGELFF
-	-	TRBV7-9	TRBJ2-3	TGTGCCAGCAGCTTAGTAGGATACACAGATACGCAGTATTTT	CASSLVGYTDTQYF
many	-	TRBV6-2/TRBV6-3	TRBJ2-1	TGTGCCAGCACCACTCTTAGGGCTAATGAGCAGTTCTTC	CASTTLRANEQFF
many	-	TRBV27	TRBJ2-1	TGTGCCAGCAGTGGAGGACACCCATCCTACAATGAGCAGTTCTTC	CASSGGHPSYNEQFF
few	-	TRBV24-1	TRBJ2-3	TGTGCCACCAGTGATCGGAAGCGGGGCACAGATACGCAGTATTTT	CATSDRKRGTDTQYF
few	-	TRBV7-9	TRBJ1-4	TGTGCCAGCAGCCTAGGGCCCCAGACTCTGGTTGAAAAACTGTTTTTT	CASSLGPQTLVEKLFF
-	-	TRBV20-1	TRBJ2-1	TGCAGTGCATGCCCTCCGGGACTTGAGAACAATGAGCAGTTCTTC	CSACPPGLENNEQFF
-	-	TRBV14	TRBJ1-4	TGTGCCAGCAGCCTCGGAGGAACAGGGTACGAAAAACTGTTTTTT	CASSLGGTGYEKLFF
many	TRBD2	TRBV7-3	TRBJ2-2	TGTGCCAGCAGCCAGAACCCCCTAGCGGGAGGGGCCGGGGAGCTGTTTTTT	CASSQNPLAGGAGELFF
many	TRBD1	TRBV27	TRBJ1-5	TGTGCCAGCGGATCCAGGGGACAGGGAAGACATCAGCCCCAGCATTTT	CASGSRGQGRHQPQHF